This T cell receptor beta chain is from a study of human T cells and chemical hapten exposure. Study-wide findings and caveats: The immune response of these alopecia patients might not match healthy individuals'.

Time point given: pre-sensitization, week 0. Treatment meaning: therapeutic diphenylcyclopropenone sensitization with weekly scalp DPC. This clonotype was seen many times. Antigen specificity is unknown. Per the original data handling: With a range of about 20,000 to 750,000, the median per sample was roughly 91,000 TCRs. MiXCR, run by TCRdb on the RACE reads, gives a single entry per CDR3 protein. These V and J calls rely on TCRdb rather than the paper's analysis. The data contain about 89,000 distinct CDR3 sequences, 10% to 11% of them singletons. The V end was cut by 4 bases, the J end by 0 bases, with 23 bases between. The CDR3 totals 19 residues. The V gene's germline CDR1 is MNHEY and CDR2 SVGAGI.

The chain joins TRBV6-5 to TRBJ2-3, with D perhaps matching TRBD2 (6 bases). This clonotype was obtained from a woman aged 55-69 years with alopecia areata. Some clones in this sample may be carry-over from other donors' samples. The specimen was whole blood, collected in connection with sensitization to the hapten diphenylcyclopropenone (DPC). CDR3 DNA sequence: TGTGCCAGCAGTTCCACCTCCAAGCGGCGGGGTGGTAGCACAGATACGCAGTATTTT. Protein sequence: CASSSTSKRRGGSTDTQYF.